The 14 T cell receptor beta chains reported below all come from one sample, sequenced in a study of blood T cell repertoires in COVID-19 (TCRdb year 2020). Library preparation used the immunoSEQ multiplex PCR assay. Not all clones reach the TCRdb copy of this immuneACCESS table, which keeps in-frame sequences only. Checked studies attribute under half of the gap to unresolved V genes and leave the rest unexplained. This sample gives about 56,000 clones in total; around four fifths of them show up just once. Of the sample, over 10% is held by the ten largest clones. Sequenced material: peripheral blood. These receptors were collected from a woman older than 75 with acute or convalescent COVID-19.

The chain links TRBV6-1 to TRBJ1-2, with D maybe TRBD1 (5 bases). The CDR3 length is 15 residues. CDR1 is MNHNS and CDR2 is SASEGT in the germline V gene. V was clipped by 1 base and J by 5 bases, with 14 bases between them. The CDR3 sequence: CASSEVRDSAYGYTF. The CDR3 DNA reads TGTGCCAGCAGTGAAGTAAGAGACAGCGCTTATGGCTACACCTTC.

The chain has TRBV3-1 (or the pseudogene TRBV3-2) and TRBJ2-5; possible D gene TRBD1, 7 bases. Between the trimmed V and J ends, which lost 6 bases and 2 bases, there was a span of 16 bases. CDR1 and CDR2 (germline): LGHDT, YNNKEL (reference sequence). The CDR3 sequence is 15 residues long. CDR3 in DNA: TGTGCCAGCAGGAAGGAGGGGGCCCTTCAAGAGACCCAGTACTTC. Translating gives CASRKEGALQETQYF.

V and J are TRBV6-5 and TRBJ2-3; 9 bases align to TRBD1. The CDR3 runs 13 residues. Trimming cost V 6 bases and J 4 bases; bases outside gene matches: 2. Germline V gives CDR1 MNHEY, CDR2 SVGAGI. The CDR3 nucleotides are TGTGCCAGCAGGCGGACAGGGGCAGATACGCAGTATTTT. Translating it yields CASRRTGADTQYF.

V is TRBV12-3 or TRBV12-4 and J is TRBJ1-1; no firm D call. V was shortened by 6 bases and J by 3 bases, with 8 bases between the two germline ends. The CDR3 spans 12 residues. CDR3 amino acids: CASRRRDTEAFF. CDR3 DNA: TGTGCCAGCAGGCGGAGGGACACTGAAGCTTTCTTT.

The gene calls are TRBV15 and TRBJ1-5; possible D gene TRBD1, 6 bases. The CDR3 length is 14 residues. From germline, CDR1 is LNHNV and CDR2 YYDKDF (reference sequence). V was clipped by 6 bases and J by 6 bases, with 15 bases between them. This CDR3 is CATSAGVPSQPQHF. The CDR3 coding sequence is TGTGCCACCAGTGCAGGGGTCCCATCTCAGCCCCAGCATTTT.

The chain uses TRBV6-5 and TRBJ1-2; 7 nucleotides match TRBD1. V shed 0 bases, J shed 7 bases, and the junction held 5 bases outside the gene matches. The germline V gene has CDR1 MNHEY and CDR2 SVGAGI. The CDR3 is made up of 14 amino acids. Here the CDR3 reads CASSYSQGQSGYTF. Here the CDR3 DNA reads TGTGCCAGCAGTTACTCGCAGGGACAGTCTGGCTACACCTTC.

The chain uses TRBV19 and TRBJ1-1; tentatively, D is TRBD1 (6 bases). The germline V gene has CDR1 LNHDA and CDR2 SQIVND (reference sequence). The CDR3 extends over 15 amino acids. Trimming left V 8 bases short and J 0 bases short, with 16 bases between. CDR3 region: CASRDLTGMNTEAFF. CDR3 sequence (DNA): TGTGCCAGTCGAGACTTGACAGGCATGAACACTGAAGCTTTCTTT.

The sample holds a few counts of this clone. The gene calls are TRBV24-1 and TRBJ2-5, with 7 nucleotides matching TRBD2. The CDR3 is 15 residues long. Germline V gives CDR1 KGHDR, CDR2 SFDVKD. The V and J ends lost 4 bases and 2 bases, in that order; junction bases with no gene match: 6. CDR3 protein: CATSDRTRPQETQYF. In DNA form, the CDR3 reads TGTGCCACCAGTGACCGGACTAGGCCACAAGAGACCCAGTACTTC.

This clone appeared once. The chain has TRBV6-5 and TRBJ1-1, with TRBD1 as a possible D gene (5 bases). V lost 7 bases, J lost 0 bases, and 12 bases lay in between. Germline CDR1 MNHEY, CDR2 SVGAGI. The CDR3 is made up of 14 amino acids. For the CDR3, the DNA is TGTGCCAGCATGGCAGGGTGGGTGAACACTGAAGCTTTCTTT. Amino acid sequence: CASMAGWVNTEAFF.

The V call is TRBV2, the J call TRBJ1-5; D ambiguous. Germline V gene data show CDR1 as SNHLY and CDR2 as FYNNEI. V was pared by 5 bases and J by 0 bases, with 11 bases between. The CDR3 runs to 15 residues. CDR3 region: CASSRREFSNQPQHF. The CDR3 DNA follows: TGTGCCAGCAGTCGCCGGGAGTTTAGCAATCAGCCCCAGCATTTT.

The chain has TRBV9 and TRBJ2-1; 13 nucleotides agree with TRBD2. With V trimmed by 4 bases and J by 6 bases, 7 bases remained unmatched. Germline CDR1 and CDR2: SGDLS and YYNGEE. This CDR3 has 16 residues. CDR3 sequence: CASSLTGTSGVNEQFF. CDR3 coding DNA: TGTGCCAGCAGCCTAACCGGGACTAGCGGGGTCAATGAGCAGTTCTTC.

The DNA of the CDR3 is TGTGCCAGCAGCCCCGGACAGGGGGAAACTGAAGCTTTCTTT. The encoded protein is CASSPGQGETEAFF. This rearrangement joins TRBV7-9 to TRBJ1-1, with TRBD1 identical over 10 bases. This CDR3 comprises 14 residues. Germline CDR1 and CDR2: SEHNR and FQNEAQ (reference sequence). V shed 5 bases and J 5 bases; nucleotides not matched to a gene: 5.

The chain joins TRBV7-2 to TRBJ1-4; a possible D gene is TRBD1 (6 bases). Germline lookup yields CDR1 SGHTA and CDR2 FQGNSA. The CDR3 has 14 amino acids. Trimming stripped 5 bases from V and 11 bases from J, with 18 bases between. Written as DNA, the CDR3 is TGTGCCAGCAGCGTCCAGGGGAGGGACGGGAAACTGTTTTTT. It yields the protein CASSVQGRDGKLFF.

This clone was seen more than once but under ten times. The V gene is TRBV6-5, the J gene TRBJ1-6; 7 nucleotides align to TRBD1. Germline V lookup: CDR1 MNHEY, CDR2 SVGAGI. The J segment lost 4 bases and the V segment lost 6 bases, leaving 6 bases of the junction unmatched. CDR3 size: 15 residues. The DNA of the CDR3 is TGTGCCAGCAGACCGGGACAGACGTATAATTCACCCCTCCACTTT. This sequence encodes CASRPGQTYNSPLHF.